Listed below are T cell receptor beta chains from one sample, sequenced in a study of blood T cell repertoires in COVID-19. The repertoire was sequenced with immunoSEQ multiplex PCR; TCRdb's copy has only in-frame clones and lacks some. The sample shows 80,000 or so clones, approximately 80% of them seen only once. The specimen was peripheral blood. These receptor sequences come from a woman aged 70-85 years with acute or convalescent COVID-19. CDR3s include the opening cysteine and the closing phenylalanine or tryptophan. The D gene is left open where the match is weak. Size tells how often a clone was seen (once, few, many) or the class of an expanded clone, and some rows leave it out.

J gene,clone size,V gene,D gene,CDR3 DNA,CDR3 protein
TRBJ2-2,.,TRBV3-1/TRBV3-2,TRBD2,TGTGCCAGCAGCCAAGTCGCGGGAGAGGACACCGGGGAGCTGTTTTTT,CASSQVAGEDTGELFF
TRBJ1-2,.,TRBV27,.,TGTGCCAGCAGTTTTCAGCTCGGGGAGGGCTACACCTTC,CASSFQLGEGYTF
TRBJ2-5,few,TRBV3-1/TRBV3-2,.,TGTGCCAGCAGCCGAAGTTCTGGCGGGGTACGAGAGACCCAGTACTTC,CASSRSSGGVRETQYF
TRBJ2-1,.,TRBV3-1/TRBV3-2,TRBD2,TGTGCCAGCAGTCGATTTAGCGGGAGGTTAGGGGGTGAGCAGTTCTTC,CASSRFSGRLGGEQFF
TRBJ1-1,once,TRBV30,TRBD1,TGTGCCTGGAGTGAAGGGGGCGCTGGGAACACTGAAGCTTTCTTT,CAWSEGGAGNTEAFF
TRBJ1-5,once,TRBV19,TRBD1,TGTGCCAGTAGTTATGACAGGGAGCAGCCCCAGCATTTT,CASSYDREQPQHF
TRBJ2-1,.,TRBV18,TRBD2,TGTGCCAGCTCACCATCGATAGCGGGAGGTTACAATGAGCAGTTCTTC,CASSPSIAGGYNEQFF
TRBJ1-2,.,TRBV25-1,TRBD1,TGTGCCAGCAGTGGACCGCAGGGGGGAAGCTTTTATGGCTACACCTTC,CASSGPQGGSFYGYTF
TRBJ1-4,few,TRBV2,.,TGTGCCAGCAGTACAGGGTCCCGAGTTGAAAAACTGTTTTTT,CASSTGSRVEKLFF
TRBJ2-7,.,TRBV15,.,TGTGCCACCAGCAGAGATAACGTGAGGGAGCAGTACTTC,CATSRDNVREQYF
TRBJ2-1,.,TRBV11-2,TRBD2,TGTGCCAGCCGGCCCTTGGGGGGGGACCCTCGGAATGAGCAGTTCTTC,CASRPLGGDPRNEQFF
TRBJ2-7,.,TRBV19,.,TGTGCCAGTAGTATAGGACAGGACTACGAGCAGTACTTC,CASSIGQDYEQYF
TRBJ1-4,.,TRBV5-8,TRBD1,TGTGCCAGCAGCTTGGACAGGGGTGTTGAAAAACTGTTTTTT,CASSLDRGVEKLFF
TRBJ1-1,.,TRBV5-1,.,TGCGCCAGCAGCGTTTCGGGGGGCGCGGACACTGAAGCTTTCTTT,CASSVSGGADTEAFF
TRBJ1-1,.,TRBV3-1/TRBV3-2,TRBD1,TGTGCCAGCAGCCAAGGTCGTCACAGGGGGTCGACTGAAGCTTTCTTT,CASSQGRHRGSTEAFF
TRBJ2-4,.,TRBV2,TRBD2,TGTGCCAGCAGTCCCCATGGAGCGGGATTCAACATTCAGTACTTC,CASSPHGAGFNIQYF
TRBJ2-3,.,TRBV4-1,.,TGCGCCAGCAGCCAAGACCGGGACACCTCCCGCACAGATACGCAGTATTTT,CASSQDRDTSRTDTQYF
TRBJ2-7,few,TRBV6-5,TRBD1,TGTGCCAGCAGATTGACAGGGCCTGAACAGTACTTC,CASRLTGPEQYF
TRBJ1-6,.,TRBV3-1/TRBV3-2,TRBD1,TGTGCCAGCAGGATGTCGGGACAGGATAATTCACCCCTCCACTTT,CASRMSGQDNSPLHF
TRBJ2-1,.,TRBV18,TRBD2,TGTGCCAGCTCAACGGGACTAGCGGGGTACAATGAGCAGTTCTTC,CASSTGLAGYNEQFF
TRBJ2-2,.,TRBV14,.,TGTGCCAGCAGCCTTCAGGCCCTGAACACCGGGGAGCTGTTTTTT,CASSLQALNTGELFF
TRBJ2-7,.,TRBV7-9,TRBD2,TGTGCCAGCAGCCGAGAGGACCTAGCGGGGGCCGGGTACGAGCAGTACTTC,CASSREDLAGAGYEQYF
TRBJ2-3,.,TRBV6-6,.,TGTGCCAGCAGTTACCCGGCTAGCGGCACAGATACGCAGTATTTT,CASSYPASGTDTQYF
TRBJ2-3,.,TRBV4-2,.,TGTGCCAGCAGCCAACGAGTCGGCACAGATACGCAGTATTTT,CASSQRVGTDTQYF
TRBJ2-5,.,TRBV7-3,.,TGTGCCAGCAGTTTGGGGACTCGGGAGACCCAGTACTTC,CASSLGTRETQYF
TRBJ2-7,.,TRBV3-1/TRBV3-2,TRBD2,TGTGCCAGCAGCCAAGTTAGGCTAGCGGGAGCTCGGAACGAGCAGTACTTC,CASSQVRLAGARNEQYF
TRBJ2-7,.,TRBV11-3,TRBD2,TGTGCCAGCAGCCCAGGACTAGCGGGAGTAGGTGAGCAGTACTTC,CASSPGLAGVGEQYF
TRBJ1-2,.,TRBV27,TRBD1,TGTGCCAGCAGTTTATTCGGGACAGGGGGCAGCTATGGCTACACCTTC,CASSLFGTGGSYGYTF
TRBJ2-3,.,TRBV5-1,.,TGCGCCAGCAGCTTGGACAGTTACACAGATACGCAGTATTTT,CASSLDSYTDTQYF
TRBJ2-1,.,TRBV5-1,TRBD1,TGCGCCAGCAGCTTGGGAGGACAGGGTCGAAATGAGCAGTTCTTC,CASSLGGQGRNEQFF
TRBJ2-7,.,TRBV4-1,TRBD2,TGCGCCAGCAGCCAAGATGGCTCCGGGACTAGCGGTTACGAGCAGTACTTC,CASSQDGSGTSGYEQYF
TRBJ2-7,.,TRBV5-4,.,TGTGCCAGCAGCCGTCCCTCGAACTCACCCGAGCAGTACTTC,CASSRPSNSPEQYF
TRBJ2-7,.,TRBV11-1,TRBD1,TGTACCAGTAGCTTCGGGACAGGGTACGAGCAGTACTTC,CTSSFGTGYEQYF
TRBJ2-2,.,TRBV5-4,TRBD2,TGTGCCAGCAGCTTGGCGGACGGGAGGGCCGCCGGGGAGCTGTTTTTT,CASSLADGRAAGELFF
TRBJ2-1,.,TRBV5-1,TRBD1,TGCGCCAGCACCTGGGCTGGGACAGGGGGCGATGAGCAGTTCTTC,CASTWAGTGGDEQFF
TRBJ2-1,.,TRBV12-5,.,TGTGCTAGTGGTTTGATCTATACGAGCTCCTACAATGAGCAGTTCTTC,CASGLIYTSSYNEQFF
TRBJ1-4,few,TRBV28,.,TGTGCCAGCAGTTTCCTATATGAAAAACTGTTTTTT,CASSFLYEKLFF
TRBJ1-6,.,TRBV5-1,TRBD1,TGCGCCAGCAGCTGGGACAGGAATAATTCACCCCTCCACTTT,CASSWDRNNSPLHF
TRBJ2-3,.,TRBV30,.,TGTGCCTGGAGTGTGCGGAGTACAGATACGCAGTATTTT,CAWSVRSTDTQYF
TRBJ2-7,.,TRBV9,TRBD2,TGTGCCAGCAGCGTGGGAGATGACGGGGGGGAGCAGTACTTC,CASSVGDDGGEQYF
TRBJ1-2,once,TRBV2,.,TGTGCCAGCAAGGTGATCCAGGCTTATGGCTACACCTTC,CASKVIQAYGYTF
TRBJ2-7,.,TRBV10-2,.,TGCGCCAGCAGTGAGTTTGGACAGCTAGACTACGAGCAGTACTTC,CASSEFGQLDYEQYF
TRBJ2-5,.,TRBV6-1,TRBD2,TGTGCCAGCAGTGAATCCACTAGCGGGGCGTCAGGAGAGACCCAGTACTTC,CASSESTSGASGETQYF
TRBJ2-2,once,TRBV10-1,.,TGCGCCAGCACCGCTACGAACACCGGGGAGCTGTTTTTT,CASTATNTGELFF
TRBJ1-5,.,TRBV28,.,TGTGCCAGCAGAAGAGGAAGTCGATTCAGCAGGGAAAATCAGCCCCAGCATTTT,CASRRGSRFSRENQPQHF
TRBJ2-5,.,TRBV2,.,TGTGCCAGCCGAGCTACGGAGACCCAGTACTTC,CASRATETQYF
TRBJ2-1,.,TRBV11-3,.,TGTGCCAGCAGCTTATTTGGAGTCGACAATGAGCAGTTCTTC,CASSLFGVDNEQFF
TRBJ2-7,.,TRBV5-4,TRBD2,TGTGCCAGCAGCTTAATCGGGGGCGGGAGGGTCTACGAGCAGTACTTC,CASSLIGGGRVYEQYF
TRBJ2-1,.,TRBV10-3,TRBD2,TGTGCCATCAGTGAGCCGCAGGGACTAGCGGGGGGCAATGAGCAGTTCTTC,CAISEPQGLAGGNEQFF
TRBJ2-5,.,TRBV24-1,.,TGTGCCACCAGTGATTCGTTGGCGGTTTTTGAGCAGGGTCAGACGCAAGAGACCCAGTACTTC,CATSDSLAVFEQGQTQETQYF
TRBJ2-1,.,TRBV19,TRBD1,TGTGCCAGTAAGGGACAGGAACGCTACAATGAGCAGTTCTTC,CASKGQERYNEQFF
TRBJ1-2,.,TRBV7-2,.,TGTGCCAGCAGCCCCGCGGGTCGCGGCTATGGCTACACCTTC,CASSPAGRGYGYTF
TRBJ2-3,.,TRBV30,TRBD2,TGTGCCTGGAGTGTGACCGGGAGGGCCACAGATACGCAGTATTTT,CAWSVTGRATDTQYF
TRBJ2-1,.,TRBV19,.,TGTGCCAGTAGTATGGAGTGGAGGAGCTCCTACAATGAGCAGTTCTTC,CASSMEWRSSYNEQFF
TRBJ2-7,.,TRBV5-1,TRBD1,TGCGCCAGCAGCTTGCTCGGGACAGGGGCCGCCGGCGAGCAGTACTTC,CASSLLGTGAAGEQYF